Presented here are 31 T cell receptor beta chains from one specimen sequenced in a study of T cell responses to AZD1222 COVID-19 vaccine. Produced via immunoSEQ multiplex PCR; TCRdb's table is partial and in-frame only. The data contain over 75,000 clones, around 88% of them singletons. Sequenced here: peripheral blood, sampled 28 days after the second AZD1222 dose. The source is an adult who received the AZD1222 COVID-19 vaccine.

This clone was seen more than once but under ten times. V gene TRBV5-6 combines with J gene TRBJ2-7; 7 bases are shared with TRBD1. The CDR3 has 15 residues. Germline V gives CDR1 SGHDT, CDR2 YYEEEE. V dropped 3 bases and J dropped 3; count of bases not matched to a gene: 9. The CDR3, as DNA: TGTGCCAGCAGCTGGGGAGCAGGGGGAAACTACGAGCAGTACTTC. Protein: CASSWGAGGNYEQYF.

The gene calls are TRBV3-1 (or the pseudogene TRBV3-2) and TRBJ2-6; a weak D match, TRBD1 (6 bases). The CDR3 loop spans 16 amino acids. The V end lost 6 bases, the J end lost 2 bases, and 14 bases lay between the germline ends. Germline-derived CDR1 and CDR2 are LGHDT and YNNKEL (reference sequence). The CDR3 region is CASRPQGIAGANVLTF. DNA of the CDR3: TGTGCCAGCAGACCACAGGGTATCGCTGGGGCCAACGTCCTGACTTTC.

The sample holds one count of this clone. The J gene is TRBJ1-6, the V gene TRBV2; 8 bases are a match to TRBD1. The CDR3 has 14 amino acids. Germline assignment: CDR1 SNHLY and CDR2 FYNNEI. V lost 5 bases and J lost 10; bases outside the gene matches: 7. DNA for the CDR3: TGTGCCAGCAGTTCCGGGACAGGTGGCTCACCCCTCCACTTT. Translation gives CASSSGTGGSPLHF.

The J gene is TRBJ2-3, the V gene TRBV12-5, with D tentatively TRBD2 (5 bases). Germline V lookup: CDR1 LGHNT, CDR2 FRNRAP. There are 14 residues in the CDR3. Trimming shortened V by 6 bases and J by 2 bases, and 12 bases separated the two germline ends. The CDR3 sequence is CASGGLGDTDTQYF. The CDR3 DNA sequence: TGTGCTAGTGGGGGCCTCGGGGACACAGATACGCAGTATTTT.

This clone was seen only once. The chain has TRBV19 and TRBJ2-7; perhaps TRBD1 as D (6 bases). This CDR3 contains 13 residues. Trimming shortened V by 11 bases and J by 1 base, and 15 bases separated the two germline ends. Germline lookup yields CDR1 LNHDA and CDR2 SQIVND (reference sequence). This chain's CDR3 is CASSRTASYEQYF. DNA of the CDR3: TGTGCCTCGTCACGGACAGCTTCCTACGAGCAGTACTTC.

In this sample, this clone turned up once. The CDR3 bases are TGTGCCAGCAGCCAAGAGGGTCGGGGGGAGCTGTTTTTT. It is translated as CASSQEGRGELFF. The chain couples TRBV4-2 to TRBJ2-2, with D unresolved. V was pared by 0 bases and J by 8 bases, with 7 bases between. Germline CDR1 is LGHNA and CDR2 is YNFKEQ. CDR3 length: 13 residues.

The CDR3 region has the DNA TGTGCCAGCAGTACGGGGGGGACGAACACCGGGGAGCTGTTTTTT. Amino acids: CASSTGGTNTGELFF. The genes are TRBV11-3 and TRBJ2-2; 8 nucleotides agree with TRBD2. V lost 6 bases to trimming and J lost 0 bases; unmatched junction nucleotides: 3. CDR3 length equals 15 residues. CDR1 is SGHNT and CDR2 is YENEEA in the germline V gene.

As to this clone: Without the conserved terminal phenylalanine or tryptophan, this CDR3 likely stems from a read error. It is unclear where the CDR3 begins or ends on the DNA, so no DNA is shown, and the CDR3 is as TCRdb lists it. The CDR3 sequence: CASSEGGPG. The genes are TRBV10-1 and TRBJ2-7; TRBD1 is the table's D call and was not checked against the DNA. Per germline, CDR1 WNHNN and CDR2 SYGVQD (reference sequence). Termini included, the CDR3 measures 9 amino acids.

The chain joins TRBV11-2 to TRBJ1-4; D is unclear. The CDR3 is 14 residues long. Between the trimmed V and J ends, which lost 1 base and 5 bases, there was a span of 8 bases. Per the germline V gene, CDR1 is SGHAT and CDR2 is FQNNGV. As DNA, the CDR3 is TGTGCCAGCAGCTTAGTTGGGCCGAATGAAAAACTGTTTTTT. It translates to CASSLVGPNEKLFF.

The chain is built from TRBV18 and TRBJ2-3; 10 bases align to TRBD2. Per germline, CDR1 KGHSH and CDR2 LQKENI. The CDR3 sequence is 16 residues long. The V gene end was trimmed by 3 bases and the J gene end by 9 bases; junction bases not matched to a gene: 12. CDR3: CASSPDSLAGVITQYF. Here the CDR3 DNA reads TGTGCCAGCTCACCTGATTCGCTAGCGGGGGTTATAACGCAGTATTTT. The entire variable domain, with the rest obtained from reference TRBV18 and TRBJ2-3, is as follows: NAGVMQNPRHLVRRRGQEARLRCSPMKGHSHVYWYRQLPEEGLKFMVYLQKENIIDESGMPKERFSAEFPKEGPSILRIQQVVRGDSAAYFCASSPDSLAGVITQYFGPGTRLTVL.

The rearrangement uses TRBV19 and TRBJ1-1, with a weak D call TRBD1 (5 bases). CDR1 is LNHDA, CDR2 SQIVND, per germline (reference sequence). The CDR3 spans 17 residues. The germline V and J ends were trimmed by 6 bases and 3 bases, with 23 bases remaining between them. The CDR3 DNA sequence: TGTGCCAGTAGCGCCTATGCCCGGGACGGGGGTCACACTGAAGCTTTCTTT. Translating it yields CASSAYARDGGHTEAFF.

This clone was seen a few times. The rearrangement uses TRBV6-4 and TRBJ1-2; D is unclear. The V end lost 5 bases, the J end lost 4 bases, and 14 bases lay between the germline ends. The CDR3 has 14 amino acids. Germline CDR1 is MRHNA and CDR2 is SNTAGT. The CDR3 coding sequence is TGTGCCAGCAGTCCCTCTGACGGAGGCTATGGCTACACCTTC. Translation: CASSPSDGGYGYTF.

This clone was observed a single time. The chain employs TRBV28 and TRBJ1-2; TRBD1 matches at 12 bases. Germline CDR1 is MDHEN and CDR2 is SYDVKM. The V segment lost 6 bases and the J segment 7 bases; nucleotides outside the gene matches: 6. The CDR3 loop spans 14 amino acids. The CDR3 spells CASSRGQGAGGYTF. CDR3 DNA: TGTGCCAGCAGCCGGGGACAGGGGGCTGGTGGCTACACCTTC.

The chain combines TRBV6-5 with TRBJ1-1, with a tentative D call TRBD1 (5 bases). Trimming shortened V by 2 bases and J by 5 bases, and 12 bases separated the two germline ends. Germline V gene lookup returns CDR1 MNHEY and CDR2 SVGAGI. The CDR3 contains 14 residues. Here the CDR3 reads CASSYTGTRTEAFF. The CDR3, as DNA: TGTGCCAGCAGTTACACTGGGACTAGGACTGAAGCTTTCTTT.

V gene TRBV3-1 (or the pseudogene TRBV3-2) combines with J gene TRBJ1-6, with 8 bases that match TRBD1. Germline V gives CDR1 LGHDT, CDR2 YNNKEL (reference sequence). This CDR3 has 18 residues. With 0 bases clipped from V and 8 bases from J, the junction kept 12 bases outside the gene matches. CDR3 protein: CASSQDRGGTGRDSPLHF. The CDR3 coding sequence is TGTGCCAGCAGCCAAGATAGGGGGGGGACAGGAAGGGATTCACCCCTCCACTTT.

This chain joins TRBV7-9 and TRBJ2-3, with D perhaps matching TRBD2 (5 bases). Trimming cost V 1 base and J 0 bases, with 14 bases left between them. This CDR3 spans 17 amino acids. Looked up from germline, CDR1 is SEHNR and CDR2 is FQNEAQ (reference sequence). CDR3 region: CASSLGWTASSTDTQYF. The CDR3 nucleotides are TGTGCCAGCAGCTTAGGTTGGACTGCGTCTAGCACAGATACGCAGTATTTT.

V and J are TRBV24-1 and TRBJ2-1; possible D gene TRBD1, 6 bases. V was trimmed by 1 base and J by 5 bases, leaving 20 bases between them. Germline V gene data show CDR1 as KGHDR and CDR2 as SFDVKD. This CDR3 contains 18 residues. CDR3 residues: CATSDFPLPGQRDNEQFF. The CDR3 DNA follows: TGTGCCACCAGTGATTTTCCCCTACCAGGACAGCGAGACAATGAGCAGTTCTTC.

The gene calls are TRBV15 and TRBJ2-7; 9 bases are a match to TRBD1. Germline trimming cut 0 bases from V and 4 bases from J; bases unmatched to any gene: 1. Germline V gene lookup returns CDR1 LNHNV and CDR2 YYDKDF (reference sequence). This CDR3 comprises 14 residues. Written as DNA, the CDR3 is TGTGCCACCAGCAGAGAACAGGGGGCTTACGAGCAGTACTTC. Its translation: CATSREQGAYEQYF.

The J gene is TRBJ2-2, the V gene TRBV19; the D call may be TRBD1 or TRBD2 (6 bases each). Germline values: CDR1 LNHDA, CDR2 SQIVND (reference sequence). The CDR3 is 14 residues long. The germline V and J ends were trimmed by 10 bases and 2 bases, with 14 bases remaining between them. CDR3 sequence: CATGADYNTGELFF. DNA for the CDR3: TGTGCCACGGGGGCGGACTACAACACCGGGGAGCTGTTTTTT. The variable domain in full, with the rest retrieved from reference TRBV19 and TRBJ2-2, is DGGITQSPKYLFRKEGQNVTLSCEQNLNHDAMYWYRQDPGQGLRLIYYSQIVNDFQKGDIAEGYSVSREKKESFPLTVTSAQKNPTAFYLCATGADYNTGELFFGEGSRLTVL.

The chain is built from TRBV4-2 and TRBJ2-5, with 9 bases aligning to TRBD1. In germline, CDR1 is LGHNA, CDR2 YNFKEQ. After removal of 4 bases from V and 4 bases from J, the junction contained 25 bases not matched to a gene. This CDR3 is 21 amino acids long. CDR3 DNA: TGTGCCAGCAGCCGGTCCAGACAGGGGGGCGGGCTGAGAAAGGTTGGAGAGACCCAGTACTTC. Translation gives CASSRSRQGGGLRKVGETQYF.

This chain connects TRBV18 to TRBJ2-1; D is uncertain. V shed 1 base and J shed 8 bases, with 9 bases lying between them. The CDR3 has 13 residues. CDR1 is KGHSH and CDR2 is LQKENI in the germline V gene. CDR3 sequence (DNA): TGTGCCAGCTCACCACGCGGCGGAGATGAGCAGTTCTTC. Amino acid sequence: CASSPRGGDEQFF.

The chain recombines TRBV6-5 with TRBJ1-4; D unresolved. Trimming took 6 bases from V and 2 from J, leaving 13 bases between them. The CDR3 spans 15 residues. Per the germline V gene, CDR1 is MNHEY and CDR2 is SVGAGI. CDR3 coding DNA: TGTGCCAGCAGCCCACAACCTCGCACTAATGAAAAACTGTTTTTT. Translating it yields CASSPQPRTNEKLFF.

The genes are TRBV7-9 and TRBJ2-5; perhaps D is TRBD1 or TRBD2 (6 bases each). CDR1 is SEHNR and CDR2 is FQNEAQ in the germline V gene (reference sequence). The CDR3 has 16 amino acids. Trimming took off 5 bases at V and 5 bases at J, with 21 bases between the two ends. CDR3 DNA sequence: TGTGCCAGCAGCCACCCGGCTGGGGGGCGTCGGGAGACCCAGTACTTC. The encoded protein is CASSHPAGGRRETQYF.

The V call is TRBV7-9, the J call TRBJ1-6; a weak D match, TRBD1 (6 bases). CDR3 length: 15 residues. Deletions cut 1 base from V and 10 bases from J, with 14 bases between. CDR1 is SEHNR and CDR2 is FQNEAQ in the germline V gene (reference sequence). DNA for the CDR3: TGTGCCAGCAGCTTAGGTACACAGGGAAGGTCACCCCTCCACTTT. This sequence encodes CASSLGTQGRSPLHF.

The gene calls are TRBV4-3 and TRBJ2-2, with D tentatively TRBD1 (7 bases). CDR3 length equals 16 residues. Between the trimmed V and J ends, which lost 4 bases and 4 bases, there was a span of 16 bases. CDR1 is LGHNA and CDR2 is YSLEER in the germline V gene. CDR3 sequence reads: CASSPLQGGATGELFF. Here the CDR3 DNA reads TGCGCCAGCAGCCCCCTGCAGGGGGGTGCCACCGGGGAGCTGTTTTTT.

CDR3 residues: CASSVDAGKSNSPLHF. The CDR3 bases are TGTGCCAGCAGCGTAGATGCAGGGAAATCTAATTCACCCCTCCACTTT. The rearrangement joins TRBV9 to TRBJ1-6; D may be TRBD1 (5 bases). Trimming removed 0 bases from V and 6 bases from J, with 13 bases in between. There are 16 residues in the CDR3. Germline values: CDR1 SGDLS, CDR2 YYNGEE.

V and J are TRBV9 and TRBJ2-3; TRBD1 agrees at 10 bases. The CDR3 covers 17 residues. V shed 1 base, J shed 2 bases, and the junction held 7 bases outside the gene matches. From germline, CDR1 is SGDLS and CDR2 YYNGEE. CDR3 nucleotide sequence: TGTGCCAGCAGCGTAACCGGGACAGGGGTCGACACAGATACGCAGTATTTT. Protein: CASSVTGTGVDTDTQYF.

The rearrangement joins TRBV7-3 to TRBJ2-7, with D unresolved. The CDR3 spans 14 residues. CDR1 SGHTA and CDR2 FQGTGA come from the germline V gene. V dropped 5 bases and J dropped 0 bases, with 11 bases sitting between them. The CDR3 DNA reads TGTGCCAGCAGCCCCATGGGCAGCTCCTACGAGCAGTACTTC. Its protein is CASSPMGSSYEQYF.

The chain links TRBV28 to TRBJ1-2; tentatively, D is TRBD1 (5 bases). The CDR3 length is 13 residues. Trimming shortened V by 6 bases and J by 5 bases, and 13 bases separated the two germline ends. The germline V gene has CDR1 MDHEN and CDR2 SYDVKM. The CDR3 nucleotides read TGTGCCAGCAGCCGGGGACGGGAATATGGCTACACCTTC. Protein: CASSRGREYGYTF.

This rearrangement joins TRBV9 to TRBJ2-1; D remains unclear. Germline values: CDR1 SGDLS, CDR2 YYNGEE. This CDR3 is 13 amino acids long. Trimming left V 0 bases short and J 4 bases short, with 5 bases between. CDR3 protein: CASSVGWYNEQFF. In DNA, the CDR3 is TGTGCCAGCAGCGTAGGATGGTACAATGAGCAGTTCTTC.

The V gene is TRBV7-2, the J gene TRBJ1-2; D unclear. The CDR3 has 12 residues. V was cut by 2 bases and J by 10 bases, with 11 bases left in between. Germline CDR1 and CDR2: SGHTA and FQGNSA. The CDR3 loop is CASSLISPAYTF. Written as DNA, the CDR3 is TGTGCCAGCAGCTTAATCTCCCCGGCCTACACCTTC.